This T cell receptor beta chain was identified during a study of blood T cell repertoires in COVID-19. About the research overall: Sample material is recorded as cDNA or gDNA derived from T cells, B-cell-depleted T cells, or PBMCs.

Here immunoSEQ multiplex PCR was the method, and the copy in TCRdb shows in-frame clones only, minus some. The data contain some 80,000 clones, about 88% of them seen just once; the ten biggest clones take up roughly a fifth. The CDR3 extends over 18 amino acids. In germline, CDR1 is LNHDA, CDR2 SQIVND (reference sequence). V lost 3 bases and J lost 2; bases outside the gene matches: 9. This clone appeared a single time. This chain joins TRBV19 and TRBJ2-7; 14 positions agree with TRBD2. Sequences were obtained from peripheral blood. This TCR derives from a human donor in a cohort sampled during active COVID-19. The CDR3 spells CASSILPGTSGGTYEQYF. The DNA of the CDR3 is TGTGCCAGTAGTATCTTGCCTGGGACTAGCGGGGGCACCTACGAGCAGTACTTC. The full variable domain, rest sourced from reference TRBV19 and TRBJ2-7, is DGGITQSPKYLFRKEGQNVTLSCEQNLNHDAMYWYRQDPGQGLRLIYYSQIVNDFQKGDIAEGYSVSREKKESFPLTVTSAQKNPTAFYLCASSILPGTSGGTYEQYFGPGTRLTVT.